This T cell receptor beta chain was recorded in a study of blood T cell repertoires in COVID-19. Overall study context: Some COVID-19 samples were acute and others convalescent; all came from the United States, Italy and Spain. Sample material is recorded as cDNA or gDNA derived from T cells, B-cell-depleted T cells, or PBMCs.

Patients from Seattle were sampled longitudinally, starting during active infection. Per the authors' pipeline: Counts of nucleated cells, estimated from reference gene primer amplification, were obtained. Profiling relied on immunoSEQ multiplex PCR, and the TCRdb table lists in-frame clones only, not all of them. V and J calls and clone size follow that table, whereas D and trimming were derived from the DNA. The data show some 180,000 clones, 80% to 90% seen once. Specimen: peripheral blood. This clonotype was sampled from a woman of 80 years or more with COVID-19, enrolled during active disease.

CDR3 residues: CASRPRGQLIQTQYF. The CDR3 DNA is TGTGCCAGCAGGCCAAGGGGGCAACTAATACAGACCCAGTACTTC. V gene TRBV27 combines with J gene TRBJ2-5; TRBD1 matches at 7 bases. V shed 6 bases and J 6 bases; nucleotides not matched to a gene: 13. Germline V gene sequence: CDR1 MNHEY, CDR2 SMNVEV (reference sequence). This CDR3 comprises 15 residues.